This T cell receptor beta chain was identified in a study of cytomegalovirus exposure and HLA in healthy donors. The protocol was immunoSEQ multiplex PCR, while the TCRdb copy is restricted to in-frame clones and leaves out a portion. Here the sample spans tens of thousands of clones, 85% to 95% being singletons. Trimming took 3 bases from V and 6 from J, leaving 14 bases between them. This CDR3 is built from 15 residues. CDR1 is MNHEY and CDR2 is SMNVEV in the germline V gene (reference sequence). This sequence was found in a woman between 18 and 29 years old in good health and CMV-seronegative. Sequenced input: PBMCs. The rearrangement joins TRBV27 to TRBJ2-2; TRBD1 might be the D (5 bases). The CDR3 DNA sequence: TGTGCCAGCAGTTTGTTGCAGGGAAGGTCCGGGGAGCTGTTTTTT. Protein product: CASSLLQGRSGELFF.